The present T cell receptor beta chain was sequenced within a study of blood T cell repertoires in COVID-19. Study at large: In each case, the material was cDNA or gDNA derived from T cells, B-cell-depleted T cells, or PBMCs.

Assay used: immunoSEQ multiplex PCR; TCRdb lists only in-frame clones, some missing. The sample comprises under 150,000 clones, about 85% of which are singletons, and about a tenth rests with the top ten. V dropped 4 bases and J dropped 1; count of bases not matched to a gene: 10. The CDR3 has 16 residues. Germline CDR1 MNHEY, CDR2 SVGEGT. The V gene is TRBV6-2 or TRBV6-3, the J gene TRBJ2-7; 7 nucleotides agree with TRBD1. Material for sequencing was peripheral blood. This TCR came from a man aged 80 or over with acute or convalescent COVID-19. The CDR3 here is CASSLLWDSYSYEQYF. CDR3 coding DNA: TGTGCCAGCAGTTTACTTTGGGACAGTTATTCCTACGAGCAGTACTTC.